Below, one T cell receptor beta chain is given with its context. The data were obtained in a study of cytomegalovirus exposure and HLA in healthy donors. CDR1 and CDR2 (germline): MGHDK, SYGVNS. The V gene lost 4 bases and the J gene lost 8 bases, with 11 bases spanning the gap. The length of the CDR3 is 13 residues. Primers included in the PCR were 60 Vbeta and 13 Jbeta primers. The data were produced by immunoSEQ multiplex PCR, yet TCRdb's version contains in-frame clones alone and is incomplete. Among some 190,000 clones listed, 80% to 85% were seen once. The sequencing input was PBMCs. The sequence came from a boy aged 2 to 10 in good health and CMV-seronegative. The rearrangement uses TRBV25-1 and TRBJ1-4; D uncertain. CDR3 residues: CASSVGDLEKLFF. CDR3 DNA sequence: TGTGCCAGCAGTGTAGGTGACTTAGAAAAACTGTTTTTT.